Listed here are 15 T cell receptor beta chains from one sample, sequenced in a study of identical twins. From the 5' RACE reads, TCRdb called clonotypes with MiXCR, one entry per CDR3 protein. The sample lists approximately 230,000 distinct CDR3 sequences, approximately 5.9% occurring once. This sample also belongs to another study, concerning T cells expressing NK-cell markers.

Sequencing input: CD8+ T cells sorted from blood. The receptors shown here come from a woman aged 18 to 35 in good health.

This clonotype was counted at least ten times. The chain couples TRBV12-3 or TRBV12-4 to TRBJ2-1; 14 bases align to TRBD2. The CDR3 totals 15 residues. V was clipped by 5 bases and J by 5 bases; unmatched bases: 2. The CDR3 coding sequence is TGTGCCAGCAGTCCGGGACTAGCGGGGGACAATGAGCAGTTCTTC. It specifies CASSPGLAGDNEQFF.

Only a few counts were recorded for this clonotype. The J gene is TRBJ2-2, the V gene TRBV7-9, with 9 bases identical to TRBD1. The V and J ends lost 5 bases and 6 bases, in that order; junction bases with no gene match: 7. The CDR3 length is 15 residues. Germline V CDR1 and CDR2: SEHNR, FQNEAQ (reference sequence). CDR3 nucleotides: TGTGCCAGCAGCCCCTGGGACAGGGAGGCCGGGGAGCTGTTTTTT. Encoded protein: CASSPWDREAGELFF.

The chain is built from TRBV7-9 and TRBJ2-7; D gene unclear. Per the germline V gene, CDR1 is SEHNR and CDR2 is FQNEAQ (reference sequence). This CDR3 has 13 residues. V was clipped by 7 bases and J by 3 bases, with 13 bases between them. In DNA form, the CDR3 reads TGTGCCAGCACACCTGACGGGTACTACGAGCAGTACTTC. Translating gives CASTPDGYYEQYF.

This clonotype came up a few times. The chain joins TRBV15 to TRBJ2-7, with 10 bases matching TRBD1. Germline V CDR1 and CDR2: LNHNV, YYDKDF (reference sequence). The V and J ends lost 0 bases and 2 bases, in that order; junction bases with no gene match: 4. The CDR3 has 16 residues. The CDR3 DNA reads TGTGCCACCAGCAGAGATCGTGGACAGGGGGCCTACGAGCAGTACTTC. Protein: CATSRDRGQGAYEQYF. The variable domain in full, with the rest retrieved from reference TRBV15 and TRBJ2-7, is DAMVIQNPRYQVTQFGKPVTLSCSQTLNHNVMYWYQQKSSQAPKLLFHYYDKDFNNEADTPDNFQSRRPNTSFCFLDIRSPGLGDTAMYLCATSRDRGQGAYEQYFGPGTRLTVT.

In its sample, this clonotype was seen a few times. The chain uses TRBV27 and TRBJ2-7, with D maybe TRBD2 (6 bases). The germline V and J ends were trimmed by 5 bases and 3 bases, with 17 bases remaining between them. Germline values: CDR1 MNHEY, CDR2 SMNVEV (reference sequence). The length of the CDR3 is 15 residues. CDR3 in DNA: TGTGCCAGCAGTCCGCGGGGTGGGGTAGGCTACGAGCAGTACTTC. Translation: CASSPRGGVGYEQYF.

V gene TRBV11-2 combines with J gene TRBJ1-1; D unclear. V was trimmed by 6 bases and J by 6 bases, leaving 8 bases between them. The germline V gene has CDR1 SGHAT and CDR2 FQNNGV. The CDR3 contains 11 residues. CDR3 sequence (DNA): TGTGCCAGCAGTAGTACCGCTGAAGCTTTCTTT. Translating gives CASSSTAEAFF. Based on the CDR3 plus reference TRBV11-2 and TRBJ1-1, the full variable domain is EAGVAQSPRYKIIEKRQSVAFWCNPISGHATLYWYQQILGQGPKLLIQFQNNGVVDDSQLPKDRFSAERLKGVDSTLKIQPAKLEDSAVYLCASSSTAEAFFGQGTRLTVV.

This clonotype was found a few times. This chain connects TRBV20-1 to TRBJ2-1, with 10 nucleotides matching TRBD2. The V and J ends lost 8 bases and 3 bases, in that order; junction bases with no gene match: 7. This CDR3 region has 14 residues. CDR1 DFQATT and CDR2 SNEGSKA come from the germline V gene (reference sequence). CDR3 region: CSSEREGLYNEQFF. The CDR3 DNA reads TGCAGTTCGGAGCGGGAGGGCCTCTACAATGAGCAGTTCTTC.

This clonotype showed up many times. The chain couples TRBV11-2 to TRBJ2-7; 8 bases are shared with TRBD1. The J segment lost 4 bases and the V segment lost 3 bases, leaving 2 bases of the junction unmatched. Germline assignment: CDR1 SGHAT and CDR2 FQNNGV. This CDR3 has 13 amino acids. Here the CDR3 reads CASSFQGAYEQYF. Written as DNA, the CDR3 is TGTGCCAGCAGCTTCCAGGGGGCGTACGAGCAGTACTTC.

This clonotype was picked up many times. The chain carries TRBV6-2 or TRBV6-3 and TRBJ2-7; 13 bases fit TRBD2. CDR1 and CDR2 (germline): MNHEY, SVGEGT. This CDR3 is 14 amino acids long. V shed 8 bases and J 2 bases; nucleotides not matched to a gene: 3. The CDR3 protein is CASHGTSGAYEQYF. In nucleotides, the CDR3 is TGTGCCAGCCACGGGACTAGCGGGGCCTACGAGCAGTACTTC.

This clonotype has a count of ten or more. The V call is TRBV6-2 or TRBV6-3, the J call TRBJ2-7, with D uncertain. The germline V gene has CDR1 MNHEY and CDR2 SVGEGT. The length of the CDR3 is 14 residues. V was trimmed by 6 bases and J by 7 bases, leaving 19 bases between them. The CDR3 nucleotides read TGTGCCAGCAGAGAGACCGGGTCATATCGGGAGCAGTACTTC. Translating gives CASRETGSYREQYF.

CDR3 residues: CASTGDTDTQYF. CDR3 sequence (DNA): TGTGCCAGCACGGGGGACACAGATACGCAGTATTTT. The V and J genes are TRBV25-1 and TRBJ2-3, with a weak D call TRBD2 (6 bases). CDR3 length: 12 amino acids. From germline, CDR1 is MGHDK and CDR2 SYGVNS. V gave up 7 bases and J gave up 2 bases, with 7 bases separating them.

The rearrangement links TRBV2 to TRBJ2-2; D is perhaps TRBD2 (6 bases). Germline V CDR1 and CDR2: SNHLY, FYNNEI. V shed 5 bases and J shed 6 bases, with 10 bases lying between them. The CDR3 totals 13 residues. CDR3 sequence (DNA): TGTGCCAGCAGTCCTAGCGCGTCCGGGGAGCTGTTTTTT. As protein: CASSPSASGELFF. The complete variable domain, with remaining parts taken from reference TRBV2 and TRBJ2-2, reads EPEVTQTPSHQVTQMGQEVILRCVPISNHLYFYWYRQILGQKVEFLVSFYNNEISEKSEIFDDQFSVERPDGSNFTLKIRSTKLEDSAMYFCASSPSASGELFFGEGSRLTVL.

CDR3 bases: TGTGCCAGCAGCTTAGCTTGGTTAAGACAAGAGACCCAGTACTTC. Protein: CASSLAWLRQETQYF. The chain has TRBV7-2 and TRBJ2-5, with D unclear. The V and J ends lost 0 bases and 2 bases respectively, with 10 bases between them. Germline V gives CDR1 SGHTA, CDR2 FQGNSA. CDR3 length equals 15 residues.

This clonotype came up a few times. The chain couples TRBV11-2 to TRBJ1-2; D ambiguous. The V end lost 3 bases, the J end lost 3 bases, and 11 bases lay between the germline ends. Germline CDR1 is SGHAT and CDR2 is FQNNGV. The CDR3 runs to 14 residues. CDR3 nucleotides: TGTGCCAGCAGCTTCGGTGGCGTAGACTATGGCTACACCTTC. This codes for CASSFGGVDYGYTF.

This clonotype was seen only a few times. The rearrangement uses TRBV5-6 and TRBJ1-1; D perhaps matches TRBD1 (6 bases). This CDR3 contains 12 residues. Germline lookup yields CDR1 SGHDT and CDR2 YYEEEE. V lost 0 bases and J 7 bases, leaving 7 bases between the germline ends. The DNA of the CDR3 is TGTGCCAGCAGCTTGGTGGACAGTGAAGCTTTCTTT. Protein: CASSLVDSEAFF.